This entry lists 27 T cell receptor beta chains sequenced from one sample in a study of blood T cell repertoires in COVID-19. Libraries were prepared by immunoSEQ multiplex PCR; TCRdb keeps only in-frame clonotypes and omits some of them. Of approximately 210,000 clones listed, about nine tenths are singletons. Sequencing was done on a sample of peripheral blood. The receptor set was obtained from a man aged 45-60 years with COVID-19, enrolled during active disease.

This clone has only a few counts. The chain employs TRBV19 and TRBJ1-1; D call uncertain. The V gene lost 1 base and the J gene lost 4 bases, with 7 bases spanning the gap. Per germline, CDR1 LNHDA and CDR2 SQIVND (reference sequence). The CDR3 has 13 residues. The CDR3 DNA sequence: TGTGCCAGTAGTATAGGTCACACCACTGAAGCTTTCTTT. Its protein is CASSIGHTTEAFF.

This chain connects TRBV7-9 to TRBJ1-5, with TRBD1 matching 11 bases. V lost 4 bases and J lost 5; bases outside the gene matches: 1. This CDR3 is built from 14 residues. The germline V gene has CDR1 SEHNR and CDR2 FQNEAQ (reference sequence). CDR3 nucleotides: TGTGCCAGCAGCTCGGGACAGGGGGATCAGCCCCAGCATTTT. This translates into CASSSGQGDQPQHF.

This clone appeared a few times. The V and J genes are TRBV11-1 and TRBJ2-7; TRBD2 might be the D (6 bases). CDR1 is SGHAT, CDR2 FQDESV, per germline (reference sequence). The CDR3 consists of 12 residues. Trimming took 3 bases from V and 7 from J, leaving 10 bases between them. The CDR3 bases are TGTGCCAGCAGCTTCAGGGCGGGAGAGCAGTACTTC. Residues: CASSFRAGEQYF.

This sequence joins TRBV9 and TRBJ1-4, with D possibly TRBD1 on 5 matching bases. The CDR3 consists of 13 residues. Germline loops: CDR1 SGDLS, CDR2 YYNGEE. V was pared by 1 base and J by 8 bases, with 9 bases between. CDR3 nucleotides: TGTGCCAGCAGCGTATCGGGGGACGAAAAACTGTTTTTT. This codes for CASSVSGDEKLFF.

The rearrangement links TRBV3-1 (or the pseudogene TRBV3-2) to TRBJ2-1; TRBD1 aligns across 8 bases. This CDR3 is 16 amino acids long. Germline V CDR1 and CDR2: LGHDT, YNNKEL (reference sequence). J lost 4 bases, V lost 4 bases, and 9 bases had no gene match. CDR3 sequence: CASSLGLDREYNEQFF. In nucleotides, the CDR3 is TGTGCCAGCAGCCTTGGGCTGGACAGGGAATACAATGAGCAGTTCTTC.

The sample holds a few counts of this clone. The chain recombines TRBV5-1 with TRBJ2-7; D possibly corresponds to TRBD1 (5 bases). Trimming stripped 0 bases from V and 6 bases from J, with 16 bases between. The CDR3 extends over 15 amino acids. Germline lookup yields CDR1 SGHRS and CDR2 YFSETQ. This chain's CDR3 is CASSLEGNPASEQYF. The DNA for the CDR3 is TGCGCCAGCAGCTTGGAGGGGAATCCGGCTTCCGAGCAGTACTTC.

The CDR3, as DNA: TGTGCCACCAGCAGAGATCTCGCGGGACGACTAAACAATGAGCAGTTCTTC. It translates to CATSRDLAGRLNNEQFF. This chain links TRBV15 with TRBJ2-1; weak D call: TRBD2 (6 bases). Trimming took 0 bases from V and 5 from J, leaving 17 bases between them. This CDR3 contains 17 residues. Germline CDR1 reads LNHNV; CDR2 reads YYDKDF (reference sequence).

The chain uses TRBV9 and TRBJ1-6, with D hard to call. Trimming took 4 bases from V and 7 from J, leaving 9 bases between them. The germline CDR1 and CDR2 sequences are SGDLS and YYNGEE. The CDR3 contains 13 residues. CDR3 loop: CASSSGLNSPLHF. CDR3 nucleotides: TGTGCCAGCAGCTCAGGCCTGAATTCACCCCTCCACTTT. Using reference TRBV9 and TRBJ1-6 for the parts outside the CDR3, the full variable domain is DSGVTQTPKHLITATGQRVTLRCSPRSGDLSVYWYQQSLDQGLQFLIQYYNGEERAKGNILERFSAQQFPDLHSELNLSSLELGDSALYFCASSSGLNSPLHFGNGTRLTVT.

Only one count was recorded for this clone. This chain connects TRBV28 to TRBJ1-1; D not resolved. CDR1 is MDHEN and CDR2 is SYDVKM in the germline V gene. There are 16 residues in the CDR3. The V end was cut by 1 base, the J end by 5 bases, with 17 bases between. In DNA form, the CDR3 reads TGTGCCAGCAGTTTATACCAAAAAAGTAGTTGGACTGAAGCTTTCTTT. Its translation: CASSLYQKSSWTEAFF.

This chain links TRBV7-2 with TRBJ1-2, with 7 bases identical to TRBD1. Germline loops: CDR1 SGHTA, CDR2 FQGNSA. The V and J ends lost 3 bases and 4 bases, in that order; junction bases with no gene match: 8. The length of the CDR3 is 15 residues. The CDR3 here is CASSLKGAGLYGYTF. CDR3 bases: TGTGCCAGCAGCTTGAAGGGGGCCGGCCTCTATGGCTACACCTTC.

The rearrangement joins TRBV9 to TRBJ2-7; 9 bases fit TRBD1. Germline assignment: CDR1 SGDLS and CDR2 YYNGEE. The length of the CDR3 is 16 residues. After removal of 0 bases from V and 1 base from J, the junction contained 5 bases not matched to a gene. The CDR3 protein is CASSVAGTGSSYEQYF. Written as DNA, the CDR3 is TGTGCCAGCAGCGTAGCAGGGACAGGGAGTTCCTACGAGCAGTACTTC.

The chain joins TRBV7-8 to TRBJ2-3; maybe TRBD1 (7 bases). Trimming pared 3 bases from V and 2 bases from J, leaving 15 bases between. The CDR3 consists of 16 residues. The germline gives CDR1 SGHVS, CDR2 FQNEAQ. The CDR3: CASSFDRAGITDTQYF. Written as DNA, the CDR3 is TGTGCCAGCAGCTTCGACAGGGCGGGGATCACAGATACGCAGTATTTT.

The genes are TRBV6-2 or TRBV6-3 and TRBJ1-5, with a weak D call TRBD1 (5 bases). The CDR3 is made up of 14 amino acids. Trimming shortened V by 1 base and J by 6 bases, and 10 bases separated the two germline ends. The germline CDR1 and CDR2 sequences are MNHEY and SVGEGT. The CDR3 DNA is TGTGCCAGCAGTTACTTACGGGGGTCTCAGCCCCAGCATTTT. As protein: CASSYLRGSQPQHF.

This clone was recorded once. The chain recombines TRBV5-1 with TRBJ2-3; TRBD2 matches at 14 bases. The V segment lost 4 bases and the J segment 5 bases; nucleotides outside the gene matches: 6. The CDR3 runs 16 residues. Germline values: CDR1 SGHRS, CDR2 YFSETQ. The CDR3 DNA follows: TGCGCCAGCAGCCTGGGACTAGCGGGAGAGGTAGATACGCAGTATTTT. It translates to CASSLGLAGEVDTQYF.

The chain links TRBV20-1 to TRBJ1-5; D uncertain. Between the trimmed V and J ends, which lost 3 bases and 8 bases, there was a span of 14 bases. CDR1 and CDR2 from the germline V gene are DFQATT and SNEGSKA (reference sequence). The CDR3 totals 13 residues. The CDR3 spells CSASSGSQEPQHF. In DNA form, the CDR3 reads TGCAGTGCTAGTTCTGGGTCCCAGGAGCCCCAGCATTTT.

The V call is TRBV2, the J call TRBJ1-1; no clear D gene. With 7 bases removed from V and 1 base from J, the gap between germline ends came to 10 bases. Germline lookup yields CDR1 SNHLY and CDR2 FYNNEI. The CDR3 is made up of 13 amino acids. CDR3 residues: CASTLQSNTEAFF. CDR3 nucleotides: TGTGCCAGCACCCTTCAGTCGAACACTGAAGCTTTCTTT.

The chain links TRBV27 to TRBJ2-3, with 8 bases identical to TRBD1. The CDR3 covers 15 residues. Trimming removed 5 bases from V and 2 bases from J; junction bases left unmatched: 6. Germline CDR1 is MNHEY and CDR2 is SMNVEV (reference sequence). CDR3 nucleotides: TGTGCCAGCAGTCGCAGGGACAGGATCACAGATACGCAGTATTTT. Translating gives CASSRRDRITDTQYF.

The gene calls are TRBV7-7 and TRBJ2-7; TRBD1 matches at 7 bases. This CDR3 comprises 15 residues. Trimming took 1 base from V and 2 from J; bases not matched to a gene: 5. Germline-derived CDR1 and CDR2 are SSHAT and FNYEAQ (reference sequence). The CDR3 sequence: CASSLGDSLTYEQYF. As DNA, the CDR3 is TGTGCCAGCAGCTTAGGGGACAGCCTAACCTACGAGCAGTACTTC.

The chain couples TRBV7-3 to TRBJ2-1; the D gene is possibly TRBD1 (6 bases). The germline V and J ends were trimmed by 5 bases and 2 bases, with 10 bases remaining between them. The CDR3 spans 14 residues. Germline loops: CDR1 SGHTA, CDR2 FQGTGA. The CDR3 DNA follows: TGTGCCAGCAGCCCCGGACAGACCTACAATGAGCAGTTCTTC. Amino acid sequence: CASSPGQTYNEQFF.

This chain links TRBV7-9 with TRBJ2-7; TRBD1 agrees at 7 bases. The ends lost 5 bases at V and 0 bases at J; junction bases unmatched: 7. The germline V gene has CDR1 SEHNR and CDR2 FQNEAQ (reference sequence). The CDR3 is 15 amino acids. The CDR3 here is CASSPGTVPSYEQYF. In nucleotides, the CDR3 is TGTGCCAGCAGCCCAGGGACAGTTCCCTCCTACGAGCAGTACTTC.

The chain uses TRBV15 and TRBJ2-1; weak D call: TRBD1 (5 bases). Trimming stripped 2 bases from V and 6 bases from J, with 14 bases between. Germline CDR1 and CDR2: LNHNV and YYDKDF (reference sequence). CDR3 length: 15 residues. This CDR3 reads CATSRRTTNSNEQFF. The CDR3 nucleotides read TGTGCCACCAGCAGAAGGACAACAAACTCCAATGAGCAGTTCTTC.

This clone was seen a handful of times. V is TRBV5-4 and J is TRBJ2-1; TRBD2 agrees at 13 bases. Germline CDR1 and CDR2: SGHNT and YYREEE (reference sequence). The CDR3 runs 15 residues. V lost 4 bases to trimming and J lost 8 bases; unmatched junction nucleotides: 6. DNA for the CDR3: TGTGCCAGCAGCCTGACTAGCGGGAGGACATATGAGCAGTTCTTC. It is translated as CASSLTSGRTYEQFF.

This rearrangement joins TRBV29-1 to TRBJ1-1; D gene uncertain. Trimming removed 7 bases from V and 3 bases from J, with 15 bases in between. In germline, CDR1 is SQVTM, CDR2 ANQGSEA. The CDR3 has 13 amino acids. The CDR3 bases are TGCAGCGCCGGGGTGTCGGGCGACACTGAAGCTTTCTTT. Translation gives CSAGVSGDTEAFF.

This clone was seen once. The CDR3 loop is CASSLDQGMNTGELFF. The CDR3 DNA follows: TGCGCCAGCAGCTTGGATCAGGGGATGAACACCGGGGAGCTGTTTTTT. The chain joins TRBV5-1 to TRBJ2-2; D might be TRBD1 (6 bases). CDR3 length: 16 amino acids. V lost 0 bases and J 1 base, leaving 10 bases between the germline ends. Germline V gene sequence: CDR1 SGHRS, CDR2 YFSETQ.

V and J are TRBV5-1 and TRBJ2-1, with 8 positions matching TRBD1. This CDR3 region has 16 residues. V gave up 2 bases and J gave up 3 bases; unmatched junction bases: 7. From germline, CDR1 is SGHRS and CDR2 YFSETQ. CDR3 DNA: TGCGCCAGCAGCTTTTCGCAGGGGGCCGGCTACAATGAGCAGTTCTTC. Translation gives CASSFSQGAGYNEQFF.

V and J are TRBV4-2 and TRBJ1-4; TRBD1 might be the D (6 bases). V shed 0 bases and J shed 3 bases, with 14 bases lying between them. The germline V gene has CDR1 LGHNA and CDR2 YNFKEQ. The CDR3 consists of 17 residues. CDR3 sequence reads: CASSQDGGRKSNEKLFF. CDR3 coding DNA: TGTGCCAGCAGCCAAGACGGGGGGCGCAAGTCTAATGAAAAACTGTTTTTT.

The CDR3 DNA reads as TGTGCCAGTAGTACTCCGTGGACAGGTTTGGGGGCTAGCAATCAGCCCCAGCATTTT. Translated, it gives CASSTPWTGLGASNQPQHF. This chain uses TRBV19 with TRBJ1-5; 7 bases agree with TRBD1. CDR1 and CDR2 from the germline V gene are LNHDA and SQIVND (reference sequence). The V segment lost 4 bases and the J segment 0 bases; nucleotides outside the gene matches: 15. This CDR3 contains 19 residues.